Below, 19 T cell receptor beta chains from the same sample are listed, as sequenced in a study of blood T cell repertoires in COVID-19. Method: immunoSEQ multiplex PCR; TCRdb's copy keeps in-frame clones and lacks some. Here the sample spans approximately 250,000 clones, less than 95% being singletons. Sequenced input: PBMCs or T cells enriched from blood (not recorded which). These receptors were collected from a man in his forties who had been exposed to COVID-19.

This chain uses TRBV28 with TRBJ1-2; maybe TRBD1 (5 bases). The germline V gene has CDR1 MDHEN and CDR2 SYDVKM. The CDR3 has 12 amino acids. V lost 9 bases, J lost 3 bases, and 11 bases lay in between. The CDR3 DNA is TGTGCCAGTTACCAGGGCCACTATGGCTACACCTTC. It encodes CASYQGHYGYTF.

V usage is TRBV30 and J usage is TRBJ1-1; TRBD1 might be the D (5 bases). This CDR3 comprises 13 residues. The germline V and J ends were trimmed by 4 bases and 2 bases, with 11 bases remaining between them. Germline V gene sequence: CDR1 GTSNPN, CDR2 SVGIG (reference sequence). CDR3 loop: CAWTGAENTEAFF. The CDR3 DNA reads TGTGCCTGGACTGGGGCAGAAAACACTGAAGCTTTCTTT.

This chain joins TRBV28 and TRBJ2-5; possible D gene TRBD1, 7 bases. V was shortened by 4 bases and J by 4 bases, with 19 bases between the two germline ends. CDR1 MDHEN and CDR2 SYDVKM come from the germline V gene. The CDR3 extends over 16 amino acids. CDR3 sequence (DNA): TGTGCCAGCAGTTCCACCCTGAGCCAGGGGGGAGAGACCCAGTACTTC. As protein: CASSSTLSQGGETQYF.

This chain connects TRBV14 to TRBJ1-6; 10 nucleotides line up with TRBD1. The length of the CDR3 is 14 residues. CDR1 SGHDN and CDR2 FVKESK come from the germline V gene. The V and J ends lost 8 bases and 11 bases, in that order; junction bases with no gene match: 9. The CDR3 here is CASGRTGGSTPLHF. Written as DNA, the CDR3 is TGTGCCAGCGGAAGGACAGGGGGTTCTACACCCCTCCACTTT. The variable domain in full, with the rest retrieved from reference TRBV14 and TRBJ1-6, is EAGVTQFPSHSVIEKGQTVTLRCDPISGHDNLYWYRRVMGKEIKFLLHFVKESKQDESGMPNNRFLAERTGGTYSTLKVQPAELEDSGVYFCASGRTGGSTPLHFGNGTRLTVT.

Here the CDR3 DNA reads TGTGCCAGCAGCGCCCGGGGGGGAGGGAGCAATCAGCCCCAGCATTTT. It translates to CASSARGGGSNQPQHF. This sequence joins TRBV11-3 and TRBJ1-5, with D possibly TRBD1 on 5 matching bases. CDR3 length: 16 residues. V was trimmed by 5 bases and J by 1 base, leaving 15 bases between them. Germline CDR1 is SGHNT and CDR2 is YENEEA.

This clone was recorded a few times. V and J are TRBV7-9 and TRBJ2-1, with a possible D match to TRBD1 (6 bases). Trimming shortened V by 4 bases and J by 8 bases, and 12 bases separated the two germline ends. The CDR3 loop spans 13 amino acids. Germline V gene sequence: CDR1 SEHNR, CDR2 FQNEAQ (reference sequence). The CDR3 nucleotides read TGTGCCAGCAGCTCTAACAGGGAAGATGAGCAGTTCTTC. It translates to CASSSNREDEQFF.

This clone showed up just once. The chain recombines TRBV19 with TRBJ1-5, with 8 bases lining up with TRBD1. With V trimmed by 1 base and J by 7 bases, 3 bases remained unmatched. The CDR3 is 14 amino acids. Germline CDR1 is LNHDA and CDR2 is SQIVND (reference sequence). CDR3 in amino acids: CASSIGQGLQPQHF. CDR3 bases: TGTGCCAGTAGTATAGGACAGGGGTTACAGCCCCAGCATTTT.

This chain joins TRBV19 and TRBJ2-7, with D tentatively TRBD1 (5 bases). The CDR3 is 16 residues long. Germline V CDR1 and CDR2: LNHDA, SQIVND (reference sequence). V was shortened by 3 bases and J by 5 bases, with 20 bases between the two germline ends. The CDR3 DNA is TGTGCCAGTAGTATGAGGCCCGCGCAGGGAATCAACGAGCAGTACTTC. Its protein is CASSMRPAQGINEQYF.

The CDR3 loop is CASSLPSSGRSTDTQYF. In nucleotides, the CDR3 is TGTGCCAGCAGCTTGCCGTCTAGCGGGAGGAGCACAGATACGCAGTATTTT. The chain joins TRBV5-4 to TRBJ2-3; 11 bases agree with TRBD2. The junction had 4 bases not matched to a gene; V was cut back by 1 base and J by 0 bases. From germline, CDR1 is SGHNT and CDR2 YYREEE (reference sequence). The CDR3 spans 17 residues.

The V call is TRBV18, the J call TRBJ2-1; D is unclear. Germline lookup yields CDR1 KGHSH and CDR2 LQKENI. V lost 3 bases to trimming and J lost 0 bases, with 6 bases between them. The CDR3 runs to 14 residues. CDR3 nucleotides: TGTGCCAGCTCACCCCCCCTCTCCTACAATGAGCAGTTCTTC. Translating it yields CASSPPLSYNEQFF.

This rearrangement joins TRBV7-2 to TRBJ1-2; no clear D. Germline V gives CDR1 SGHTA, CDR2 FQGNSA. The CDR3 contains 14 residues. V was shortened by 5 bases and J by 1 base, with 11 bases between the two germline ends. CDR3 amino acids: CASSPHRDNYGYTF. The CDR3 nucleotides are TGTGCCAGCAGCCCCCACAGAGATAACTATGGCTACACCTTC. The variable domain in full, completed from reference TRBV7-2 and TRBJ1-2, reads GAGVSQSPSNKVTEKGKDVELRCDPISGHTALYWYRQSLGQGLEFLIYFQGNSAPDKSGLPSDRFSAERTGGSVSTLTIQRTQQEDSAVYLCASSPHRDNYGYTFGSGTRLTVV.

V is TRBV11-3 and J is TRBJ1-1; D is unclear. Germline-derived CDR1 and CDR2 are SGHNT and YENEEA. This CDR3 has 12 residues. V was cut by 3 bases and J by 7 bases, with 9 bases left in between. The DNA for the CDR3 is TGTGCCAGCAGCTTTGAGGGTAGTGAAGCTTTCTTT. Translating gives CASSFEGSEAFF.

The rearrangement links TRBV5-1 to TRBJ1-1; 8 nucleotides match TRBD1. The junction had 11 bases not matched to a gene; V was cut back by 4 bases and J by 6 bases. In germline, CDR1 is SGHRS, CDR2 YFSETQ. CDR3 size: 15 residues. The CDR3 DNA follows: TGCGCCAGCAGCCCTGGGCTGGACAGGGTTTCTGAAGCTTTCTTT. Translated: CASSPGLDRVSEAFF.

In DNA, the CDR3 is TGTGCCAGCAGTTGGGGGCCCAATCAGCCCCAGCATTTT. This translates into CASSWGPNQPQHF. The V gene is TRBV27, the J gene TRBJ1-5, with a tentative D call TRBD1 (6 bases). V dropped 4 bases and J dropped 3 bases, with 7 bases sitting between them. The CDR3 runs to 13 residues. Germline CDR1 is MNHEY and CDR2 is SMNVEV (reference sequence).

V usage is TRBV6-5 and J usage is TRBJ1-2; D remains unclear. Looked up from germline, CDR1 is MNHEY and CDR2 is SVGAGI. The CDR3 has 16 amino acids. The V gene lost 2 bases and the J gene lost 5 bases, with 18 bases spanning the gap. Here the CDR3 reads CASSYTLNIAIYGYTF. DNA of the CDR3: TGTGCCAGCAGTTACACCCTAAACATAGCAATTTATGGCTACACCTTC.

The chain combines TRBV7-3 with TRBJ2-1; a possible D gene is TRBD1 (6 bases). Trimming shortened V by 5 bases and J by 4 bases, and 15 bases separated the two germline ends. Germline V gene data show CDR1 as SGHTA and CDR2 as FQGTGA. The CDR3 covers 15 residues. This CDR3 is CASSPDTGIYNEQFF. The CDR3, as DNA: TGTGCCAGCAGCCCAGACACAGGGATTTACAATGAGCAGTTCTTC.

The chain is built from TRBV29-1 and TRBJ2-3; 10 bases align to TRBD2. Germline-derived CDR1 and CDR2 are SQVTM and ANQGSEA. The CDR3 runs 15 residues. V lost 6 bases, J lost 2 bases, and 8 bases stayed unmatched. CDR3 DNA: TGCAGCGTGATTGGACTAGCGGTCCCCACAGATACGCAGTATTTT. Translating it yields CSVIGLAVPTDTQYF.

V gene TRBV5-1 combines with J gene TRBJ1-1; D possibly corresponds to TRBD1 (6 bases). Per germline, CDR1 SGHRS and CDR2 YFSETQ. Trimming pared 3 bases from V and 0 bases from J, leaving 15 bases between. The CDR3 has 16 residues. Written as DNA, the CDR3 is TGCGCCAGCAGCTACGAGGGGGTTTCGGTGAACACTGAAGCTTTCTTT. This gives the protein CASSYEGVSVNTEAFF.

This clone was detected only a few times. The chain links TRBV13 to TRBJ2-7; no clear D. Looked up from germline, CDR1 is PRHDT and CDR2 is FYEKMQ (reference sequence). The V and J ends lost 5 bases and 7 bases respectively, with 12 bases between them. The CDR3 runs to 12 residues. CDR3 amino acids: CASSLYPGEQYF. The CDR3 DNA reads TGTGCCAGCAGCCTCTACCCCGGGGAGCAGTACTTC.